Sequencing of this T cell receptor (beta chain) was carried out in a study of PD-1 blockade in classical Hodgkin lymphoma. Findings and caveats of the study: The authors have not defined what causes the repertoire differences, possibly disease activity or prior therapy.

The sample's time point: newly diagnosed, previously untreated cHL patient sample. Researchers used magnetic negative selection to pull out pure CD4+ T cells from thawed PBMCs. Comments on this clone: What it binds is not known.

V lost 5 bases, J lost 7 bases, and 6 bases stayed unmatched. CDR1 SGHDT and CDR2 YYEEEE come from the germline V gene. The CDR3 loop spans 12 amino acids. Assay used: immunoSEQ multiplex PCR; TCRdb lists only in-frame clones, some missing. The repertoire includes about 21,000 clones, about 85% of them detected once, and less than 1.5% sits in the top ten. The TCR was taken from a human donor with classical Hodgkin lymphoma. The rearrangement joins TRBV5-6 to TRBJ2-7; the match to TRBD2 covers 7 bases. The specimen sequenced was CD4+ T cells from blood. The CDR3 coding sequence is TGTGCCAGCAGTTTAAGGGAGGGTGAGCAGTACTTC. Its protein is CASSLREGEQYF.